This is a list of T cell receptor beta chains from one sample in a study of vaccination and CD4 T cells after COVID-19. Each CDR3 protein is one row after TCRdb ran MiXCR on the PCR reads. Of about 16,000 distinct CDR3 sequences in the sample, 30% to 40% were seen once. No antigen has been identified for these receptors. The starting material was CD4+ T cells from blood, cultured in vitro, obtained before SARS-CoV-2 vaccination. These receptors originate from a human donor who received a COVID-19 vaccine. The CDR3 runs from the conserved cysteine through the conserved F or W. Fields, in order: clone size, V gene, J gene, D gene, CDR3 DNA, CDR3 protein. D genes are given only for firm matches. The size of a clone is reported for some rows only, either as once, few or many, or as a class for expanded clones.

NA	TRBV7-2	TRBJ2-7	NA	TGTGCCAGCAGCCCATGGTCTGGGGGAGAAGGCTACGAGCAGTACTTC	CASSPWSGGEGYEQYF
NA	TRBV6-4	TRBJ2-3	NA	TGTGCCAGCAGTGTGGGGTTCCCAGATACGCAGTATTTT	CASSVGFPDTQYF
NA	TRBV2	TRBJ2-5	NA	TGTGCCAGCAGTGATTTGGGGGAGACCCAGTACTTC	CASSDLGETQYF
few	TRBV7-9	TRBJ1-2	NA	TGTGCCAGCAGCCGAGAATCCGGGGGGGACACCTTC	CASSRESGGDTF
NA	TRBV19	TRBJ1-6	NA	TGTGCCAGTACTTCAGGGTACAATTCACCCCTCCACTTT	CASTSGYNSPLHF
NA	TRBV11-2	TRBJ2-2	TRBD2	TGTGCCAGCAGCTTAGGGACTAGACTCACCGGGGAGCTGTTTTTT	CASSLGTRLTGELFF
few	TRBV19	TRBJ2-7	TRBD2	TGTGCCAGTAGTAAGAAGCGGGGGGGCCTCGACGAGCAGTACTTC	CASSKKRGGLDEQYF
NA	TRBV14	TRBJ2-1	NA	TGTGCCAGCAGCCTGCGTCGTAGGTCCTACAATGAGCAGTTCTTC	CASSLRRRSYNEQFF
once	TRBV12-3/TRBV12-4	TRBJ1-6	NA	TGTGCCAGCAGTTTAGGACCTGGGGCCCTCCACTTT	CASSLGPGALHF
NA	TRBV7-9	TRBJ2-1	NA	TGTGCCAGCAGCTTAGACAGCTACAATGAGCAGTTCTTC	CASSLDSYNEQFF
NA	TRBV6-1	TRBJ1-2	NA	TGTGCCAGCAGTGAGGCCGGAAACTATGGCTACACCTTC	CASSEAGNYGYTF
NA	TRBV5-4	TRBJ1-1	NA	TGTGCCAGCAGCTCATTACTCAACACTGAAGCTTTCTTT	CASSSLLNTEAFF
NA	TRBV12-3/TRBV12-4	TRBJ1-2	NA	TGTGCCAGCAGTCGGACGCGGGATGGCTACACCTTC	CASSRTRDGYTF
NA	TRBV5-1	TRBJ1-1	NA	TGCGCCAGCAGGTGGACAATAGAAAACACTGAAGCTTTCTTT	CASRWTIENTEAFF
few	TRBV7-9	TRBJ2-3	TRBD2	TGTGCCAGCAGCTCCAATAGGGTAGCGGGGACAAGCACAGATACGCAGTATTTT	CASSSNRVAGTSTDTQYF
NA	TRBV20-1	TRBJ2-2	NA	TGCAGTGCTAGGTTGGCCGGGGAGCTGTTTTTT	CSARLAGELFF
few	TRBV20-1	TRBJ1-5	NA	TGCAGTGCTAGCCTGATGGCAGGGAGTCTGGGTTATAGCAATCAGCCCCAGCATTTT	CSASLMAGSLGYSNQPQHF
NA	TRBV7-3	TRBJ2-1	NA	TGTGCCAGCAGCTTAATTTCTGGTGTAGGGCGCAATGAGCAGTTCTTC	CASSLISGVGRNEQFF
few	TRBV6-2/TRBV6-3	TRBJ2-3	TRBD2	TGTGCCAGCAGTTATAGTAGCGGGGAATCAGATACGCAGTATTTT	CASSYSSGESDTQYF
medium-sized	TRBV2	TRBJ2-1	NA	TGTGCCAGCAGTTACAGAACGGTTGGTAACAATGAGCAGTTCTTC	CASSYRTVGNNEQFF
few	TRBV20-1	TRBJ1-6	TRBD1	TGCAGTGCTAGAGATTCGGGACAGGGTTATAATTCACCCCTCCACTTT	CSARDSGQGYNSPLHF
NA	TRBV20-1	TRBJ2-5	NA	TGCAGTGCTCAGGACCAAGAGACCCAGTACTTC	CSAQDQETQYF
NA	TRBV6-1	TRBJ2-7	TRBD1	TGTGCCAGCAGGGGACAGGGTTCCTACGAGCAGTACTTC	CASRGQGSYEQYF
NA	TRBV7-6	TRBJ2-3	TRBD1	TGTGCCAGCAGCTTAAGGTGGGGGACAGGGTGGGACACAGATACGCAGTATTTT	CASSLRWGTGWDTDTQYF
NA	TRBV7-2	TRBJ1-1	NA	TGTGCCAGCAGCTCGGCCCCGAACACTGAAGCTTTCTTT	CASSSAPNTEAFF
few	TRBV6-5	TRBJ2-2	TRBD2	TGTGCCAGCAGTTACTTCCGGACTAGCGGGGGATTTACCGGGGAGCTGTTTTTT	CASSYFRTSGGFTGELFF
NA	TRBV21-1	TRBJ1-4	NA	TGTGCCAGCAGCAAGAATGCGGGACAGGGTCAATTTGAGAGTGAAAAACTGTTTTTT	CASSKNAGQGQFESEKLFF
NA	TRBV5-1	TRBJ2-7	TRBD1	TGCGCCAGCAGCTTACCGGACAGGGACGAGCAGTACTTC	CASSLPDRDEQYF
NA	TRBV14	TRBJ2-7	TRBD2	TGTGCCAGCAGCCACCTGGGACTAGCGGGGGGGGTTAGCTACGAGCAGTACTTC	CASSHLGLAGGVSYEQYF
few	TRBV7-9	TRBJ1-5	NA	TGTGCCAGCAGCTTAGAGGGGAAGGGCAATCAGCCCCAGCATTTT	CASSLEGKGNQPQHF
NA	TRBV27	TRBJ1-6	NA	TGTGCCAGCAGTCCTAATGGCCGATCCAAAGGTTCACCCCTCCACTTT	CASSPNGRSKGSPLHF
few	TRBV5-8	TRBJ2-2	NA	TGTGCCAGCAGCTTGTCGGGGCTGAGGGGGACCGGGGAGCTGTTTTTT	CASSLSGLRGTGELFF
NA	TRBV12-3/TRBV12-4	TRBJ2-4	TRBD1	TGTGCCAGCACCCTGACAGGGAGAAACATTCAGTACTTC	CASTLTGRNIQYF
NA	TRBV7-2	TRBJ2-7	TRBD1	TGTGCCAGCAGATCCGGACAGGGGCACTACGAGCAGTACTTC	CASRSGQGHYEQYF
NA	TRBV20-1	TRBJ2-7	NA	TGCAGTGCTAGCCGGTGGGATGGAACCTACGAGCAGTACTTC	CSASRWDGTYEQYF
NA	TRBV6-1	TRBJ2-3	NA	TGTGCCAGCAGTGGGAGGGGCGGGGGCACAGATACGCAGTATTTT	CASSGRGGGTDTQYF
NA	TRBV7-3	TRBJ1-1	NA	TGTGCCAGCAGCCATACTCTCGACAGGCCGACAGGAGAAGCTTTCTTT	CASSHTLDRPTGEAFF
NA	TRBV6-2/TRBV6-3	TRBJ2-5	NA	TGTGCCAGCAGTTTGGGGCGGGGCCAAGAGACCCAGTACTTC	CASSLGRGQETQYF
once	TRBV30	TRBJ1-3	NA	TGTGCCTGGAGTGTACCCAAACTCCTCTCTGGAAACACCATATATTTT	CAWSVPKLLSGNTIYF
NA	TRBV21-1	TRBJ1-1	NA	TGTGCCAGCAGCAAAGCGCAACCAGGGGGAACTGAAGCTTTCTTT	CASSKAQPGGTEAFF
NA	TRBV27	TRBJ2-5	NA	TGTGCCAGCAGTTTTACTAAGGGAGAGACCCAGTACTTC	CASSFTKGETQYF
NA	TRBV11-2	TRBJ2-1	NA	TGTGCCAGCAGCTTAGATTCCGGTCGGGGGGAGCAGTTCTTC	CASSLDSGRGEQFF
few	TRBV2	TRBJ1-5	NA	TGTGCCAGCAGTGGGGCCGCTAGCAATCAGCCCCAGCATTTT	CASSGAASNQPQHF
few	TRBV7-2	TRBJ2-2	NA	TGTGCCAGCAGCCACAACACCGGGGAGCTGTTTTTT	CASSHNTGELFF
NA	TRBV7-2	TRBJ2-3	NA	TGTGCCAGCAGCTTAGTGGGGGTCCTCACAGATACGCAGTATTTT	CASSLVGVLTDTQYF
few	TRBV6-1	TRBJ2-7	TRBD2	TGTGCCAGCATTGGACTAGCGGGGGTCTCCTACGAGCAGTACTTC	CASIGLAGVSYEQYF
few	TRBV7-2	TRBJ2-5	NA	TGTGCCAGCAGCACCCCTCAAGAGACCCAGTACTTC	CASSTPQETQYF
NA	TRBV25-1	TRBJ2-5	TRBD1	TGTGCCAGCAGCAGAAGGGACAGGATTAGTGAGACCCAGTACTTC	CASSRRDRISETQYF
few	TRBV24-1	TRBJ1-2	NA	TGTGCCACCAGTGCTCAGGGGACTAACTATGGCTACACCTTC	CATSAQGTNYGYTF
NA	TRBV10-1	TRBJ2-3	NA	TGCGCCAGCAGAGGTGACAAAGGCACAGATACGCAGTATTTT	CASRGDKGTDTQYF
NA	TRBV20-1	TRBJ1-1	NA	TGCAGTGCTAGAAGGTCGGGCAGGGGGAACACTGAAGCTTTCTTT	CSARRSGRGNTEAFF
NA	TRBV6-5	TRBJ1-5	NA	TGTGCCAGCAGTTCACAGGGCAGCAATCAGCCCCAGCATTTT	CASSSQGSNQPQHF
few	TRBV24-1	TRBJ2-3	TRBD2	TGTGCCACCAGTGAATCCTCTAGCGGGTCGCGGACGCAGTATTTT	CATSESSSGSRTQYF
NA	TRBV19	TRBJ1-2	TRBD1	TGTGCCAGTAGTGTCAGGGGGCTCACGCCCCTCTATGGCTACACCTTC	CASSVRGLTPLYGYTF
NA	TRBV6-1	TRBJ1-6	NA	TGTGCCAGCAGCCTTAGGGGGGGGGGAGGAAATTCACCCCTCCACTTT	CASSLRGGGGNSPLHF
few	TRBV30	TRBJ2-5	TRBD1	TGTGCCTGGTCCGGGACAGGGTCTTTTAGGGAGACCCAGTACTTC	CAWSGTGSFRETQYF
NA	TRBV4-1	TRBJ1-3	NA	TGCGCCAGCAGCCACGGGACGGATGGAAACACCATATATTTT	CASSHGTDGNTIYF
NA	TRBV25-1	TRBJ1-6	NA	TGTGCCAGCAGAACTAGCTCGGGACACAATAATTCACCCCTCCACTTT	CASRTSSGHNNSPLHF
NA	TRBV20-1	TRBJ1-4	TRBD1	TGCAGTGCTAGATACCCAGGGGGGGATAATGAAAAACTGTTTTTT	CSARYPGGDNEKLFF